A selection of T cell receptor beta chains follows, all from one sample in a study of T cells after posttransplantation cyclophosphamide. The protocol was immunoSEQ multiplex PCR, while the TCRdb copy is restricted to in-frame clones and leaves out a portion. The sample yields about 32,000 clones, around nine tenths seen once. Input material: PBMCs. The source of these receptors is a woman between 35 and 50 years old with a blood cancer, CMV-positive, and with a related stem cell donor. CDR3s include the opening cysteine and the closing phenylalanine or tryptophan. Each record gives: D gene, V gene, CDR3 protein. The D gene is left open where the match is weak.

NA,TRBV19,CASSPGWLGSGANVLTF
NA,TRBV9,CASSYSEGSTEAFF
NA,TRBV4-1,CASSAQQKVRQLTDTQYF
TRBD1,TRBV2,CASSETGGGKGQPQHF
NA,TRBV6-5,CASRDSGNTEAFF
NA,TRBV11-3,CASSRGPEGETQYF
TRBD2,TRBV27,CASGSQPGERGIQETQYF
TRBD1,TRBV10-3,CAITMDRVDSPLHF
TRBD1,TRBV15,CATSSWDRDNSPLHF
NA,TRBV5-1,CASSFQGAYNSPLHF
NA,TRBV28,CASSSGGNNSPLHF
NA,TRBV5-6,CASSLQGPSYSEQYF
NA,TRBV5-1,CASSLGSANTGELFF
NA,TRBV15,CATGRTGWHYGYTF
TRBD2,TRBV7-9,CASSSGLAGTRQETQYF
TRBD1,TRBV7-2,CASSLSGGISYEQYF
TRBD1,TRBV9,CASSVTGGDYGYTF
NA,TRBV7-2,CASILGHNTGELFF
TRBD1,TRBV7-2,CASSLTGDQPQHF
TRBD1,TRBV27,CASSFSGQGARFHQPQHF
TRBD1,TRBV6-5,CASSWGQGTEKLFF
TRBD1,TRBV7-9,CASSRPPGQGDEKLFF
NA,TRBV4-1,CASSPRVAAGRFNGYTF
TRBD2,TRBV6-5,CASSYGLGPRFDTQYF
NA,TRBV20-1,CSARRDTEAFF
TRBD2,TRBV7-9,CASSYTAGGPAKNIQYF
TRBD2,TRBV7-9,CASSLAGSGGPNEQFF
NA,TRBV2,CASRPGFNYEQYF
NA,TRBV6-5,CASSQNNEQFF
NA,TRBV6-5,CASSYSRGAAYEQYF
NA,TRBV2,CASSEGGGRSYEQYF
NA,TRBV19,CASMGARTEDTEAFF
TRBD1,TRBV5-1,CASTYAILDRGPVNVYEQYF
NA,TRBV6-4,CASNRGSDSPTGELFF
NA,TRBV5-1,CASSPTFRSRVSTDTQYF
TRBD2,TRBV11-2,CASRRPYLAGRYQETQYF
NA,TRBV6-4,CASEGVLNEKLFF
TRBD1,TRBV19,CASSMEQGPTGELFF
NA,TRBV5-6,CASSLVGSGANVLTF
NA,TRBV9,CASSERQNPFNTIYF
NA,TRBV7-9,CASSPRSSAGFYEQYF
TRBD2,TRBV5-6,CASNKWIAGGGYNEQFF
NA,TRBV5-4,CASSLALGAYTDTQYF
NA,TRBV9,CASSQSAGTNEKLFF
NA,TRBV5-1,CASSYDRSNIQYF
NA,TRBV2,CASRADRNQETQYF
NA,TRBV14,CASSQAGQPNTEAFF
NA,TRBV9,CASSVRGSNQPQHF